Listed below are T cell receptor beta chains from one sample, sequenced in a study of CD8 T cells in ankylosing spondylitis. TCRdb reanalysed the 5' RACE reads using MiXCR and keeps one entry per CDR3 protein. The sample lists about 130,000 distinct CDR3 sequences, around 7% occurring once. The sample was blood, either unsorted or a sorted T cell fraction (not recorded which). These receptors all stem from a male donor with ankylosing spondylitis or in good health (not recorded which). Each CDR3 is given with its conserved first and last residue. A D gene is named only where the DNA matches it firmly. Rows may omit the clone size; those that give it use once, few, many or a size class.

NA | many | TRBJ1-1 | TRBV5-1 | TGCGCCAGCAGCTTCAGAACAGCCACTATGAACACTGAAGCTTTCTTT | CASSFRTATMNTEAFF
NA | many | TRBJ2-2 | TRBV5-1 | TGCGCCAGCAGCTTGGACACCCAAGGGGGTCTGGCCGGGGAGCTGTTTTTT | CASSLDTQGGLAGELFF
NA | few | TRBJ1-1 | TRBV12-3/TRBV12-4 | TGTGCCAGCAGCCTCCGACACGGGTCCGCTGAAGCTTTCTTT | CASSLRHGSAEAFF
NA | many | TRBJ1-4 | TRBV11-2 | TGTGCCAGCAGACGGACAGTGAATGGTGAAAAACTGTTTTTT | CASRRTVNGEKLFF
TRBD2 | NA | TRBJ2-7 | TRBV7-9 | TGTGCCAGCAGCTTAGGGACTAGCGGGGGAGACGAGCAGTACTTC | CASSLGTSGGDEQYF
TRBD1 | many | TRBJ2-2 | TRBV24-1 | TGTGCCACCAGTGATCCAACAGGGGCGACCGGGGAGCTGTTTTTT | CATSDPTGATGELFF
NA | many | TRBJ1-1 | TRBV5-1 | TGCGCCAGCAGCCCCTGGGGACAACCTAACACTGAAGCTTTCTTT | CASSPWGQPNTEAFF
NA | many | TRBJ2-2 | TRBV20-1 | TGCAGTGCTAGAGTCCAGGGCGGGGAGCTGTTTTTT | CSARVQGGELFF
TRBD2 | many | TRBJ2-3 | TRBV5-1 | TGCGCCAGCAGCTTTTTAGCGGGGAACACAGATACGCAGTATTTT | CASSFLAGNTDTQYF
TRBD2 | many | TRBJ2-1 | TRBV5-1 | TGCGCCAGCAGCCTGGCAGCTAGCGGGGCGTACAATGAGCAGTTCTTC | CASSLAASGAYNEQFF
NA | many | TRBJ2-7 | TRBV29-1 | TGCAGCGCTGCGAGTCGGTCAGGATACGAGCAGTACTTC | CSAASRSGYEQYF
NA | few | TRBJ1-3 | TRBV5-1 | TGCGCCAGCAGCTTGGATTATCCCACTGGAAACACCATATATTTT | CASSLDYPTGNTIYF
NA | few | TRBJ1-2 | TRBV7-2 | TGTGCCAGCAGCCCCACCTATGGCTACACCTTC | CASSPTYGYTF
NA | many | TRBJ2-4 | TRBV5-1 | TGCGCCAGCAGCTTTGACAGTGGCCCGTACATTCAGTACTTC | CASSFDSGPYIQYF
NA | many | TRBJ2-7 | TRBV28 | TGTGCCAGCGTCTCAGGGCAGGACCTTTACGAGCAGTACTTC | CASVSGQDLYEQYF
TRBD1 | many | TRBJ2-5 | TRBV12-3/TRBV12-4 | TGTGCCAGCAGTCCATTCGGGGGACAGGGGGAGACCCAGTACTTC | CASSPFGGQGETQYF
NA | many | TRBJ1-2 | TRBV5-1 | TGCGCCAGCAGCTTGCGGACATCGAGTCAAGGCTACACCTTC | CASSLRTSSQGYTF
NA | many | TRBJ1-1 | TRBV3-1 | TGTGCCAGCAGCCACCCAGGGGACACTGAAGCTTTCTTT | CASSHPGDTEAFF
TRBD1 | many | TRBJ1-1 | TRBV12-3/TRBV12-4 | TGTGCCAGCAGAGCAATCCGGACAGGCTCCTTT | CASRAIRTGSF
NA | many | TRBJ1-5 | TRBV7-8 | TGTGCCAGCAGCTTAATGAGGGGGTTGGTTAGCAATCAGCCCCAGCATTTT | CASSLMRGLVSNQPQHF
TRBD1 | NA | TRBJ1-3 | TRBV10-3 | TGTGCCATCAGCGACAGGGACTCTGGAAACACCATATATTTT | CAISDRDSGNTIYF
NA | many | TRBJ2-7 | TRBV18 | TGTGCCAGCTCACCCCTGGACATTGAGGCGAACGAGCAGTACTTC | CASSPLDIEANEQYF
TRBD2 | many | TRBJ2-5 | TRBV3-1 | TGTGCCAGCAGGGATATTAGCGGGGGGGAAGAGACCCAGTACTTC | CASRDISGGEETQYF
NA | many | TRBJ1-3 | TRBV7-9 | TGTGCCAGCAGCCGGCCGGCAGGGGGAAACACCATATATTTT | CASSRPAGGNTIYF
TRBD1 | many | TRBJ1-1 | TRBV12-3/TRBV12-4 | TGTGCCAGCAGTTCCTGGGGACAGCCGAACACTGAAGCTTTCTTT | CASSSWGQPNTEAFF
TRBD2 | many | TRBJ2-1 | TRBV20-1 | TGCAGTGCTAGCGGACTAGCGGGGAGATCCAATGAGCAGTTCTTC | CSASGLAGRSNEQFF
NA | many | TRBJ1-2 | TRBV9 | TGTGCCAGCAGCGTGTTCTCCGGCAGGGTAATTAACTATGGCTACACCTTC | CASSVFSGRVINYGYTF
NA | many | TRBJ2-5 | TRBV29-1 | TGCAGCGTTCCCTTGGCGGGGGCTAGGTACTTC | CSVPLAGARYF
TRBD2 | many | TRBJ2-7 | TRBV4-2 | TGTGCCAGCAGCCAGCGGGAGATTAACCACGAGCAGTACTTC | CASSQREINHEQYF
NA | many | TRBJ2-3 | TRBV5-1 | TGCGCCAGCAGCAAAGAGCGAACTTCTAGCACAGATACGCAGTATTTT | CASSKERTSSTDTQYF
NA | many | TRBJ2-3 | TRBV7-2 | TGTGCCAGCAGCACTACAGATACGCAGTATTTT | CASSTTDTQYF
TRBD2 | many | TRBJ2-3 | TRBV20-1 | TGCAGTGCTCAACTCACCTTACTAGCGCAAACTGGTACGCAGTATTTT | CSAQLTLLAQTGTQYF
TRBD1 | many | TRBJ2-2 | TRBV7-9 | TGTGCCAGCAGCACACAGGGGGCCGCCGGGGAGCTGTTTTTT | CASSTQGAAGELFF
NA | many | TRBJ2-3 | TRBV7-2 | TGTGCCAGCAGCCCCCAGGGAGGCACAGATACGCAGTATTTT | CASSPQGGTDTQYF
TRBD2 | many | TRBJ2-3 | TRBV20-1 | TGCAGTGCTAACCCGACTAGCGGGGGCACAGATACGCAGTATTTT | CSANPTSGGTDTQYF
TRBD2 | many | TRBJ2-7 | TRBV20-1 | TGCAGTGCCGATATAGCGGGAGGTGTCTACGAGCAGTACTTC | CSADIAGGVYEQYF
NA | many | TRBJ1-3 | TRBV5-1 | TGCGCCACTTATGGAAACACCATATATTTT | CATYGNTIYF
NA | many | TRBJ2-7 | TRBV20-1 | TGCAGTGCCTTCTTAGCGCGTCACTCCTACGAGCAGTACTTC | CSAFLARHSYEQYF
TRBD2 | NA | TRBJ2-5 | TRBV5-5 | TGTGCCAGCAGTCACGGAGCGGGGGCGGGGCCAGAGACCCAGTACTTC | CASSHGAGAGPETQYF
NA | many | TRBJ1-1 | TRBV5-5 | TGTGCCAGCAGCTTGGCCACCCGGGTCACTGAAGCTTTCTTT | CASSLATRVTEAFF
NA | many | TRBJ1-2 | TRBV5-1 | TGCGCCAGCAGCTCTTGGGGGGCGGACTATGGCTACACCTTC | CASSSWGADYGYTF
TRBD1 | many | TRBJ2-7 | TRBV7-2 | TGTGCCAGCAGCCGGATATCACAACAGGGGTACGAGCAGTACTTC | CASSRISQQGYEQYF
TRBD2 | many | TRBJ2-3 | TRBV5-8 | TGTGCCAGCAGCTTGGGGGGGACTAGCGGACCCACAGATACGCAGTATTTT | CASSLGGTSGPTDTQYF
TRBD1 | many | TRBJ1-5 | TRBV20-1 | TGCAGTGCCCTCCTACAGGGGAGTAGCAATCAGCCCCAGCATTTT | CSALLQGSSNQPQHF
NA | many | TRBJ2-5 | TRBV9 | TGTGCCAGCAGGCGGGGGCAGGCTGTACAAGAGACCCAGTACTTC | CASRRGQAVQETQYF
NA | many | TRBJ2-1 | TRBV29-1 | TGCAGCGTTGAGGGCAGAAGCTCCTACAATGAGCAGTTCTTC | CSVEGRSSYNEQFF
NA | many | TRBJ2-6 | TRBV6-1 | TGTGCCAGCAGTCAGGACAGTTTCTCTGGGGCCAACGTCCTGACTTTC | CASSQDSFSGANVLTF
NA | many | TRBJ2-3 | TRBV24-1 | TGTGCCACCAGTGACTCCTTGGGTTCGGGACTTGGAGATACGCAGTATTTT | CATSDSLGSGLGDTQYF
NA | many | TRBJ1-6 | TRBV6-5 | TGTGCCAGCAGTTACCAGGACGGACCCCTCCACTTT | CASSYQDGPLHF
NA | many | TRBJ2-3 | TRBV20-1 | TGCAGTGCAGCGCGTAGGGGGGGCGGACTGGATACGCAGTATTTT | CSAARRGGGLDTQYF
NA | many | TRBJ2-2 | TRBV5-1 | TGCGCCAGCAGCTTGAGCCAGCCGAACACCGGGGAGCTGTTTTTT | CASSLSQPNTGELFF
NA | many | TRBJ1-5 | TRBV4-2 | TGTGCCAGCAGCCAAGATGCAACTGCAGGTCTCCAGCATTTT | CASSQDATAGLQHF
NA | many | TRBJ1-2 | TRBV14 | TGTGCCAGCAGCCAACCAGGGAGGAACTATGGCTACACCTTC | CASSQPGRNYGYTF